Detailed here is one TCR beta chain. Deletions cut 5 bases from V and 6 bases from J, with 16 bases between. Germline V gene data show CDR1 as SEHNR and CDR2 as FQNEAQ (reference sequence). This CDR3 is built from 14 residues. Sequencing used immunoSEQ multiplex PCR; TCRdb keeps in-frame clones, though not all of them. The sample has about 130,000 clones; approximately 93% are singletons. The data belong to a study of T cell responses to AZD1222 COVID-19 vaccine. This chain links TRBV7-9 with TRBJ1-2, with D tentatively TRBD1 (5 bases). This receptor was obtained from an adult in good health. The sample consisted of peripheral blood, taken on day 0 of AZD1222 vaccination. This CDR3 reads CASSKGGEPDGYTF. CDR3 DNA: TGTGCCAGCAGCAAAGGAGGGGAGCCTGATGGCTACACCTTC.